Following are 15 T cell receptor beta chains from one sample sequenced in a study of T cell responses to AZD1222 COVID-19 vaccine. TCRdb's copy holds only in-frame clones and misses some; the assay was immunoSEQ multiplex PCR. The sample has tens of thousands of clones, roughly 93% seen once; the top ten hold about 24%. This specimen was peripheral blood, taken on day 0 of AZD1222 vaccination. The receptors were gathered from an adult in good health.

The rearrangement links TRBV9 to TRBJ2-7; D is ambiguous. Trimming took 4 bases from V and 4 from J, leaving 6 bases between them. CDR3 size: 11 residues. CDR1 SGDLS and CDR2 YYNGEE come from the germline V gene. CDR3 amino acids: CASSSDYEQYF. CDR3 bases: TGTGCCAGCAGCTCGGATTACGAGCAGTACTTC.

The chain has TRBV6-5 and TRBJ2-1, with 7 bases lining up with TRBD2. The CDR3 has 16 residues. Germline V lookup: CDR1 MNHEY, CDR2 SVGAGI. The ends lost 2 bases at V and 1 base at J; junction bases unmatched: 5. The CDR3 spells CASSYDLAESYNEQFF. The CDR3 DNA follows: TGTGCCAGCAGTTACGATCTAGCGGAATCCTACAATGAGCAGTTCTTC.

The chain carries TRBV4-1 and TRBJ1-6; D is unresolved. The V end was cut by 1 base, the J end by 7 bases, with 11 bases between. The germline CDR1 and CDR2 sequences are MGHRA and YSYEKL. This CDR3 has 15 amino acids. As DNA, the CDR3 is TGCGCCAGCAGCCAAGTTTCAGGACCGAATTCACCCCTCCACTTT. This sequence encodes CASSQVSGPNSPLHF.

This sequence joins TRBV15 and TRBJ2-3; D is uncertain. V lost 1 base, J lost 4 bases, and 3 bases lay in between. The germline gives CDR1 LNHNV, CDR2 YYDKDF (reference sequence). This CDR3 has 12 amino acids. CDR3 amino acids: CATSRASDTQYF. In DNA form, the CDR3 reads TGTGCCACCAGCAGAGCTTCAGATACGCAGTATTTT.

J is TRBJ1-2 and V is TRBV24-1; D not resolved. The CDR3 extends over 15 amino acids. Germline CDR1 is KGHDR and CDR2 is SFDVKD. The germline V and J ends were trimmed by 4 bases and 4 bases, with 15 bases remaining between them. CDR3 loop: CATSDYADGIYGYTF. Here the CDR3 DNA reads TGTGCCACCAGTGACTATGCGGACGGAATCTATGGCTACACCTTC.

The chain recombines TRBV9 with TRBJ2-2; 9 bases are a match to TRBD1. Losses at the gene ends were 4 bases for V and 1 base for J; bases not matched to a gene: 11. CDR3 size: 18 residues. In germline, CDR1 is SGDLS, CDR2 YYNGEE. The CDR3 sequence is CASSSNGTGSKNTGELFF. DNA for the CDR3: TGTGCCAGCAGCTCAAATGGGACAGGGAGTAAGAACACCGGGGAGCTGTTTTTT.

The V and J genes are TRBV28 and TRBJ1-1; 7 bases are shared with TRBD1. The CDR3 has 15 residues. J lost 2 bases, V lost 2 bases, and 5 bases had no gene match. Germline assignment: CDR1 MDHEN and CDR2 SYDVKM. CDR3 protein: CASSLRGTANTEAFF. In DNA form, the CDR3 reads TGTGCCAGCAGTTTAAGGGGGACAGCTAACACTGAAGCTTTCTTT. The variable domain in full, completed from reference TRBV28 and TRBJ1-1, reads DVKVTQSSRYLVKRTGEKVFLECVQDMDHENMFWYRQDPGLGLRLIYFSYDVKMKEKGDIPEGYSVSREKKERFSLILESASTNQTSMYLCASSLRGTANTEAFFGQGTRLTVV.

A remark on this clone: Other DNA sequences in the same sample also yield this CDR3. The rearrangement joins TRBV6-5 to TRBJ1-1; D not resolved. Looked up from germline, CDR1 is MNHEY and CDR2 is SVGAGI. V was trimmed by 2 bases and J by 1 base, leaving 8 bases between them. This CDR3 contains 14 residues. In DNA form, the CDR3 reads TGTGCCAGCAGTTACGCTTCAGGGAACACTGAAGCTTTCTTT. This codes for CASSYASGNTEAFF.

The chain joins TRBV28 to TRBJ2-3; 7 bases are a match to TRBD2. The germline CDR1 and CDR2 sequences are MDHEN and SYDVKM. The CDR3 has 15 amino acids. Losses at the gene ends were 2 bases for V and 1 base for J; bases not matched to a gene: 3. CDR3 sequence (DNA): TGTGCCAGCAGTTTAACGGCGGGGGGCACAGATACGCAGTATTTT. Its translation: CASSLTAGGTDTQYF.

The V gene is TRBV5-4, the J gene TRBJ2-7; 10 bases map to TRBD2. The CDR3 runs 16 residues. Germline CDR1 and CDR2: SGHNT and YYREEE (reference sequence). The V segment lost 1 base and the J segment 2 bases; nucleotides outside the gene matches: 6. CDR3 in amino acids: CASSLIPSGGAYEQYF. As DNA, the CDR3 is TGTGCCAGCAGCTTGATCCCTAGCGGGGGAGCCTACGAGCAGTACTTC.

The J gene is TRBJ1-2, the V gene TRBV19; D remains unclear. V was shortened by 5 bases and J by 8 bases, with 15 bases between the two germline ends. CDR1 and CDR2 (germline): LNHDA, SQIVND (reference sequence). This CDR3 comprises 13 residues. The CDR3 DNA reads as TGTGCCAGTAGTGAAGTGGGTAAGGTCGGCTACACCTTC. It specifies CASSEVGKVGYTF.

About this clone itself: The sample has other DNA sequences that encode this CDR3 too. V gene TRBV27 combines with J gene TRBJ1-5; the D is unclear. The CDR3 loop spans 13 amino acids. The V and J ends lost 1 base and 5 bases respectively, with 6 bases between them. Germline CDR1 is MNHEY and CDR2 is SMNVEV (reference sequence). The CDR3 coding sequence is TGTGCCAGCAGTTTATTAGGTGATCAGCCCCAGCATTTT. Amino acid sequence: CASSLLGDQPQHF.

V is TRBV10-3 and J is TRBJ2-2; no reliable D call. The ends were cut back, 8 bases at V and 2 bases at J, with 12 bases in the middle. The CDR3 covers 14 residues. Germline V gene lookup returns CDR1 ENHRY and CDR2 SYGVKD. In nucleotides, the CDR3 is TGTGCCATCGGTGGGAACTCTAACACCGGGGAGCTGTTTTTT. It is translated as CAIGGNSNTGELFF.

The chain has TRBV5-4 and TRBJ2-3, with D perhaps TRBD1 (6 bases). The germline V and J ends were trimmed by 4 bases and 2 bases, with 14 bases remaining between them. This CDR3 region has 15 residues. Germline V gene data show CDR1 as SGHNT and CDR2 as YYREEE (reference sequence). CDR3 region: CASSKDRRDTDTQYF. DNA for the CDR3: TGTGCCAGCAGCAAAGACAGGCGAGACACAGATACGCAGTATTTT.

In its sample, this clone was seen once. The CDR3 loop is CASSSPPTGRDSPLHF. The CDR3 DNA reads as TGTGCCAGCAGCTCTCCTCCCACAGGGAGGGATTCACCCCTCCACTTT. The genes are TRBV7-2 and TRBJ1-6; D is perhaps TRBD1 (6 bases). Germline CDR1 is SGHTA and CDR2 is FQGNSA. The CDR3 loop spans 16 amino acids. V was clipped by 4 bases and J by 8 bases, with 18 bases between them.